A single TCR beta chain is shown here with its context. This sample stems from a study of CD8+ T cells in alopecia areata. Germline loops: CDR1 SEHNR, CDR2 FQNEAQ (reference sequence). V was cut by 7 bases and J by 0 bases, with 14 bases left in between. The CDR3 loop spans 15 amino acids. Sequencing relied on a cDNA template that was reverse transcribed from extracted RNA. Assay: immunoSEQ multiplex PCR; the TCRdb copy retains only in-frame clones and omits some. In the table there are around 300,000 clones, 45% to 70% of which are singletons. The sample's treatment: oral pan-JAK inhibitor, 5-10 mg twice daily.

This material consisted of CD4+ T cells sorted from blood, taken around week 53, from a patient treated with tofacitinib. The chain joins TRBV7-9 to TRBJ2-3; weak D call: TRBD2 (6 bases). This clonotype was sampled from a human donor with alopecia areata. This CDR3 is CASNPGTSSTDTQYF. The CDR3 coding sequence is TGTGCCAGCAACCCAGGGACTTCGAGCACAGATACGCAGTATTTT.